This TCR beta chain was identified during a study of T cells in women clearing cervical HPV infection. Findings and limits, study-wide: Each sample's T-cell count was unknown, possibly confounding richness.

The CDR3 has 14 amino acids. The junction had 7 bases not matched to a gene; V was cut back by 7 bases and J by 4 bases. In germline, CDR1 is LNHDA, CDR2 SQIVND (reference sequence). This table comes from immunoSEQ multiplex PCR, and its TCRdb copy is limited to in-frame clones, with some not included. Here the sample table reports more than 20,000 clones. For this clone: Its antigen is unidentified. The sequence runs out 3 residues before the end of the CDR3; the remainder is reconstructed from the germline J gene.

This clonotype originated in a woman between 18 and 70 years old with a cervical HPV16 infection that either progressed to CIN3+ or cleared (not recorded which). The V gene is TRBV19, the J gene TRBJ2-3; the match to TRBD2 covers 8 bases. What was sequenced was blood buffy coat. CDR3 region: CASTFGGGPDTQYF. The CDR3 bases that were read are TGTGCCAGTACTTTCGGGGGGGGTCCAGATACG.